Listed here are 25 T cell receptor beta chains from one sample, sequenced in a study of blood T cell repertoires in COVID-19. Profiling relied on immunoSEQ multiplex PCR, and the TCRdb table lists in-frame clones only, not all of them. This sample has approximately 270,000 clones, with around 81% found just once. Sequencing input: peripheral blood. The origin of the receptors is a person between 65 and 80 years old with COVID-19, enrolled during active disease.

The rearrangement links TRBV19 to TRBJ1-5; the match to TRBD1 covers 9 bases. This CDR3 contains 15 residues. Germline trimming cut 8 bases from V and 3 bases from J; bases unmatched to any gene: 8. Germline lookup yields CDR1 LNHDA and CDR2 SQIVND (reference sequence). CDR3 DNA sequence: TGTGCCAGTTTAAGAAGGACAGGGGACAATCAGCCCCAGCATTTT. It encodes CASLRRTGDNQPQHF.

The chain carries TRBV11-2 and TRBJ2-1; possibly TRBD1 for D (5 bases). CDR1 and CDR2 (germline): SGHAT, FQNNGV. V was cut by 2 bases and J by 4 bases, with 12 bases left in between. The CDR3 spans 15 residues. The CDR3 region has the DNA TGTGCCAGCAGCTTATTAAGGGGCCCATACAATGAGCAGTTCTTC. It specifies CASSLLRGPYNEQFF.

The chain combines TRBV9 with TRBJ2-1; D remains ambiguous. Germline lookup yields CDR1 SGDLS and CDR2 YYNGEE. This CDR3 region has 16 residues. V lost 0 bases, J lost 0 bases, and 10 bases lay in between. CDR3 coding DNA: TGTGCCAGCAGCGTAGATATTCTAGGCTCCTACAATGAGCAGTTCTTC. Translated: CASSVDILGSYNEQFF.

The V and J genes are TRBV12-3 or TRBV12-4 and TRBJ2-3, with D hard to call. The V and J ends lost 4 bases and 4 bases respectively, with 9 bases between them. This CDR3 has 13 amino acids. CDR3 DNA: TGTGCCAGCAGTTCAGTCGGGTCAGATACGCAGTATTTT. Translating gives CASSSVGSDTQYF.

The rearrangement links TRBV11-2 to TRBJ2-3, with TRBD2 as a possible D gene (6 bases). V gave up 1 base and J gave up 4 bases, with 12 bases separating them. Per germline, CDR1 SGHAT and CDR2 FQNNGV. The CDR3 runs 15 residues. CDR3 sequence (DNA): TGTGCCAGCAGCTTAGGGGGCAGGGAGGCAGATACGCAGTATTTT. It translates to CASSLGGREADTQYF.

V and J are TRBV7-8 and TRBJ1-2; D not certain. CDR3 length: 12 amino acids. Germline CDR1 SGHVS, CDR2 FQNEAQ. V was clipped by 5 bases and J by 4 bases, with 8 bases between them. CDR3 amino acids: CASSQEGYGYTF. The CDR3 DNA reads TGTGCCAGCAGCCAGGAGGGCTATGGCTACACCTTC.

V gene TRBV7-2 combines with J gene TRBJ2-2, with TRBD2 matching over 9 bases. CDR1 and CDR2 from the germline V gene are SGHTA and FQGNSA. The CDR3 is made up of 17 amino acids. With V trimmed by 5 bases and J by 0 bases, 7 bases remained unmatched. The CDR3 here is CASSLGLAPANTGELFF. In DNA, the CDR3 is TGTGCCAGCAGCCTCGGACTAGCGCCCGCGAACACCGGGGAGCTGTTTTTT.

In its sample, this clone was seen a few times. V and J are TRBV27 and TRBJ2-1; 9 bases agree with TRBD1. V lost 7 bases and J lost 2; bases outside the gene matches: 21. The length of the CDR3 is 20 residues. Germline V gene sequence: CDR1 MNHEY, CDR2 SMNVEV (reference sequence). The CDR3: CASTVRGGTGRLLPYNEQFF. CDR3 coding DNA: TGTGCCAGCACCGTACGAGGCGGGACAGGGAGACTCCTTCCCTACAATGAGCAGTTCTTC.

The chain joins TRBV19 to TRBJ1-6; 7 positions agree with TRBD1. V lost 2 bases, J lost 7 bases, and 5 bases stayed unmatched. The V gene's germline CDR1 is LNHDA and CDR2 SQIVND (reference sequence). The CDR3 length is 15 residues. The CDR3 bases are TGTGCCAGTAGTATACCCGGGACAGCGAATTCACCCCTCCACTTT. Amino acid sequence: CASSIPGTANSPLHF.

The chain carries TRBV10-1 and TRBJ2-2, with 10 bases fitting TRBD1. This CDR3 has 18 residues. Per germline, CDR1 WNHNN and CDR2 SYGVQD (reference sequence). Trimming removed 2 bases from V and 4 bases from J; junction bases left unmatched: 10. CDR3 sequence: CASSEGIPGQGTTGELFF. DNA of the CDR3: TGCGCCAGCAGTGAGGGAATACCGGGACAGGGGACCACCGGGGAGCTGTTTTTT.

The CDR3 DNA reads TGTGCCAGCAGCCAAGACAGGGCCGCCGGATCTGGCTACACCTTC. Residues: CASSQDRAAGSGYTF. This sequence joins TRBV3-1 (or the pseudogene TRBV3-2) and TRBJ1-2, with D perhaps matching TRBD1 (5 bases). The V gene lost 0 bases and the J gene lost 7 bases, with 15 bases spanning the gap. From germline, CDR1 is LGHDT and CDR2 YNNKEL (reference sequence). The CDR3 runs to 15 residues.

This clone was counted between two and nine times. The chain combines TRBV18 with TRBJ1-5, with D perhaps TRBD1 (5 bases). The CDR3 loop spans 15 amino acids. V lost 3 bases and J 8 bases, leaving 17 bases between the germline ends. CDR1 and CDR2 (germline): KGHSH, LQKENI. CDR3 bases: TGTGCCAGCTCACCCACTGGCAGGGCTGAGGAGCCCCAGCATTTT. As protein: CASSPTGRAEEPQHF. Full variable domain (remainder filled in from reference TRBV18 and TRBJ1-5): NAGVMQNPRHLVRRRGQEARLRCSPMKGHSHVYWYRQLPEEGLKFMVYLQKENIIDESGMPKERFSAEFPKEGPSILRIQQVVRGDSAAYFCASSPTGRAEEPQHFGDGTRLSIL.

The genes are TRBV5-5 and TRBJ1-2; D is ambiguous. The CDR3 is 13 residues long. The germline V and J ends were trimmed by 2 bases and 2 bases, with 7 bases remaining between them. Looked up from germline, CDR1 is SGHKS and CDR2 is YYEKEE (reference sequence). The CDR3 is CASSFTTNYGYTF. The CDR3 nucleotides read TGTGCCAGCAGCTTTACAACCAACTATGGCTACACCTTC.

The chain is built from TRBV27 and TRBJ1-2; D possibly corresponds to TRBD1 (6 bases). V lost 8 bases and J 4 bases, leaving 20 bases between the germline ends. CDR1 is MNHEY and CDR2 is SMNVEV in the germline V gene (reference sequence). The CDR3 has 15 residues. The CDR3 spells CASRRGGRGVYGYTF. The CDR3, as DNA: TGTGCCAGCCGCCGGGGGGGCAGGGGTGTCTATGGCTACACCTTC.

The gene calls are TRBV12-3 or TRBV12-4 and TRBJ2-5; D call uncertain. The CDR3 is made up of 11 amino acids. The V end lost 5 bases, the J end lost 4 bases, and 5 bases lay between the germline ends. The CDR3 spells CASSPSETQYF. The CDR3 DNA reads as TGTGCCAGCAGTCCCTCAGAGACCCAGTACTTC.

The V call is TRBV7-2, the J call TRBJ2-3, with D perhaps matching TRBD2 (6 bases). The V gene's germline CDR1 is SGHTA and CDR2 FQGNSA. The V gene lost 1 base and the J gene lost 3 bases, with 11 bases spanning the gap. There are 15 residues in the CDR3. The CDR3 loop is CASSLGAGMTDTQYF. The CDR3 bases are TGTGCCAGCAGCTTAGGGGCGGGGATGACAGATACGCAGTATTTT.

The V call is TRBV18, the J call TRBJ2-1; tentatively, D is TRBD2 (5 bases). From germline, CDR1 is KGHSH and CDR2 LQKENI. The CDR3 runs to 13 residues. V lost 3 bases, J lost 4 bases, and 7 bases lay in between. The chain's CDR3 is CASSPTSYNEQFF. For the CDR3, the DNA is TGTGCCAGCTCACCTACTAGTTACAATGAGCAGTTCTTC.

This clone was found a few times. The CDR3: CASKWTGSYEQYF. The CDR3 nucleotides are TGTGCCAGCAAGTGGACAGGGAGCTACGAGCAGTACTTC. The J gene is TRBJ2-7, the V gene TRBV2, with TRBD1 matching 8 bases. The junction had 5 bases not matched to a gene; V was cut back by 7 bases and J by 3 bases. The CDR3 totals 13 residues. Germline CDR1 and CDR2: SNHLY and FYNNEI.

This chain links TRBV27 with TRBJ1-4; D gene unclear. V dropped 1 base and J dropped 0 bases, with 12 bases sitting between them. CDR1 is MNHEY and CDR2 is SMNVEV in the germline V gene (reference sequence). The CDR3 loop spans 17 amino acids. The CDR3 loop is CASSLFTHSSTNEKLFF. The DNA of the CDR3 is TGTGCCAGCAGTTTATTCACCCACAGCTCAACTAATGAAAAACTGTTTTTT.

This clone was detected once. The chain is built from TRBV28 and TRBJ1-2; a weak D match, TRBD1 (5 bases). V was shortened by 6 bases and J by 7 bases, with 18 bases between the two germline ends. Germline values: CDR1 MDHEN, CDR2 SYDVKM. This CDR3 is built from 14 residues. The CDR3 spells CASRTQAPLLGYTF. Written as DNA, the CDR3 is TGTGCCAGCAGGACACAGGCCCCCTTACTTGGCTACACCTTC.

The chain has TRBV19 and TRBJ1-4; 8 bases agree with TRBD1. The CDR3 consists of 15 residues. Trimming cost V 6 bases and J 14 bases; bases outside gene matches: 17. CDR1 LNHDA and CDR2 SQIVND come from the germline V gene (reference sequence). The chain's CDR3 is CASRTGATGTLRLFF. CDR3 in DNA: TGTGCCAGTAGGACAGGGGCGACAGGAACCTTACGTCTGTTTTTT.

This clone turned up a few times. The chain is built from TRBV5-6 and TRBJ2-7; 8 bases are shared with TRBD2. V lost 4 bases, J lost 4 bases, and 13 bases stayed unmatched. There are 16 residues in the CDR3. Germline CDR1 and CDR2: SGHDT and YYEEEE. The CDR3: CASSADGTRISYEQYF. CDR3 coding DNA: TGTGCCAGCAGCGCGGACGGGACTAGGATTTCGTACGAGCAGTACTTC.

The CDR3 coding sequence is TGTGCCAGTAGTGCACAGATACGGATTGAAGCTTTCTTT. Encoded protein: CASSAQIRIEAFF. The genes are TRBV19 and TRBJ1-1; D not resolved. Between the trimmed V and J ends, which lost 5 bases and 7 bases, there was a span of 14 bases. This CDR3 contains 13 residues. CDR1 is LNHDA, CDR2 SQIVND, per germline (reference sequence).

V gene TRBV6-5 combines with J gene TRBJ2-1; D remains unclear. Looked up from germline, CDR1 is MNHEY and CDR2 is SVGAGI. CDR3 length: 15 amino acids. V was pared by 0 bases and J by 6 bases, with 12 bases between. The CDR3 DNA is TGTGCCAGCAGTTACTCGATCGAAAGAGCCAATGAGCAGTTCTTC. Encoded protein: CASSYSIERANEQFF.

The rearrangement joins TRBV3-1 (or the pseudogene TRBV3-2) to TRBJ2-5; possible D gene TRBD1, 5 bases. The V and J ends lost 4 bases and 7 bases respectively, with 19 bases between them. This CDR3 is 15 amino acids long. Germline CDR1 reads LGHDT; CDR2 reads YNNKEL (reference sequence). The CDR3, as DNA: TGTGCCAGCAGCCGTTGTAGCTTAGGACATGGGACCCAGTACTTC. The encoded protein is CASSRCSLGHGTQYF.